One and the same sample provided the 14 T cell receptor beta chains below, sequenced in a study of Graves' ophthalmopathy and Graves' hyperthyroidism (dated by TCRdb to 2017 to 2018). TCRdb names Illumina HiSeq 2000 as the instrument used. TCR beta CDR3 regions were amplified from RNA transcripts for repertoire sequencing. The first round of RT-PCR was done with HTBI primers and the Qiagen OneStep RT-PCR kit, and was followed by a second round of multiplex PCR, then size selection and purification. Clones were called with MiXCR by TCRdb after fastp trimmed the public reads at Q25, and only in-frame beta chains were retained. Each entry merges the rows of one CDR3 protein and shows their most common DNA and genes. This sample gives a few hundred thousand distinct CDR3 sequences in total; 39% of them show up just once. The leading ten clones occupy about 4.6% of the sample. Sequenced: peripheral blood or thyroid tissue (not recorded which). These receptors all stem from an adult man with Graves' hyperthyroidism.

The chain is built from TRBV7-6 and TRBJ2-7; tentative D call: TRBD2 (6 bases). The CDR3 consists of 15 residues. The germline V gene encodes CDR1 SGHVS and CDR2 FNYEAQ. Trimming stripped 7 bases from V and 7 bases from J, with 23 bases between. CDR3 region: CASTEEGLSYNEQYF. As DNA, the CDR3 is TGTGCCAGCACCGAGGAGGGGCTATCCTACAATGAGCAGTACTTC.

This clonotype has only a few counts. The chain employs TRBV9 and TRBJ2-3, with D perhaps matching TRBD2 (7 bases). CDR1 is SGDLS and CDR2 is YYNGEE in the germline V gene. The length of the CDR3 is 18 residues. The V and J ends lost 0 bases and 1 base respectively, with 18 bases between them. CDR3 DNA sequence: TGTGCCAGCAGCGTAGAGGTTTCGGGGGGCACCCGCACAGATACGCAGTATTTT. Residues: CASSVEVSGGTRTDTQYF.

The chain recombines TRBV10-2 with TRBJ1-6, with TRBD1 matching over 8 bases. This CDR3 comprises 15 residues. CDR1 is WSHSY, CDR2 SAAADI, per germline. The V gene end was trimmed by 7 bases and the J gene end by 7 bases; junction bases not matched to a gene: 9. The CDR3 sequence is CASTITGGANSPLHF. In DNA, the CDR3 is TGCGCCAGCACCATAACAGGGGGGGCCAATTCACCCCTCCACTTT.

The chain carries TRBV29-1 and TRBJ1-1; unclear D gene. Germline V lookup: CDR1 SQVTM, CDR2 ANQGSEA. CDR3 size: 9 residues. Between the trimmed V and J ends, which lost 2 bases and 8 bases, there was a span of 3 bases. The CDR3 region is CSVESEAFF. As DNA, the CDR3 is TGCAGCGTTGAATCGGAAGCTTTCTTT.

This CDR3 reads CASSFRDRGLRRYGYTF. The DNA for the CDR3 is TGTGCCAGCAGCTTCCGGGACAGGGGGCTCAGGAGGTATGGCTACACCTTC. V is TRBV7-9 and J is TRBJ1-2; 12 nucleotides agree with TRBD1. The trim removed 3 bases at V and 5 bases at J, leaving 10 bases unmatched. Germline CDR1 SEHNR, CDR2 FQNEAQ (reference sequence). This CDR3 spans 17 amino acids.

Turning to this clonotype: A junction end diverges from the germline sequence, so it may reflect a read error. This rearrangement joins TRBV7-2 to TRBJ1-5; D remains ambiguous. This CDR3 is built from 17 residues. The V gene's germline CDR1 is SGHTA and CDR2 FQGNSA. CDR3 sequence: CANSLSGHISGNQPQHF. The CDR3, as DNA: TGTGCCAACAGCTTATCGGGCCATATTTCGGGCAATCAGCCCCAGCATTTT.

The genes are TRBV4-1 and TRBJ1-1; D uncertain. Per germline, CDR1 MGHRA and CDR2 YSYEKL. Trimming cost V 0 bases and J 5 bases, with 16 bases left between them. The CDR3 is 16 amino acids. The CDR3 DNA follows: TGCGCCAGCAGCCAAGATCTGGCCGCCCTGGGGACTGAAGCTTTCTTT. This sequence encodes CASSQDLAALGTEAFF.

This clonotype was detected once. The junction departs from germline at one end; a sequencing error may be responsible. The rearrangement joins TRBV7-9 to TRBJ2-3; D remains unclear. This CDR3 has 16 residues. Germline V gene lookup returns CDR1 SEHNR and CDR2 FQNEAQ (reference sequence). As DNA, the CDR3 is TGCGCCAGCAGCCCTGCCCCCCCGGCCATGACAGATACGCAGTATTTT. It yields the protein CASSPAPPAMTDTQYF.

This clonotype was counted many times. The CDR3 reads CASSLNMGSQHF. CDR3 DNA sequence: TGTGCCAGCAGCCTCAATATGGGGTCCCAGCATTTT. The chain employs TRBV12-3 or TRBV12-4 and TRBJ1-5; D is unresolved. CDR3 length equals 12 residues. V lost 6 bases, J lost 11 bases, and 14 bases lay in between.

The V gene is TRBV29-1, the J gene TRBJ1-4; no reliable D call. CDR3 length equals 14 residues. V was trimmed by 4 bases and J by 3 bases, leaving 12 bases between them. The V gene's germline CDR1 is SQVTM and CDR2 ANQGSEA. The CDR3 is CSVVPPLPNEKLFF. DNA of the CDR3: TGCAGCGTTGTACCGCCGTTACCTAATGAAAAACTGTTTTTT.

This clonotype was recorded once. The chain has TRBV7-2 and TRBJ2-5; D perhaps matches TRBD1 (5 bases). Trimming stripped 6 bases from V and 4 bases from J, with 15 bases between. The V gene's germline CDR1 is SGHTA and CDR2 FQGNSA. CDR3 length: 14 amino acids. CDR3 region: CASSVSQVGETQYF. The CDR3 DNA is TGTGCCAGCAGTGTCTCACAGGTTGGAGAGACCCAGTACTTC.

This chain links TRBV25-1 with TRBJ2-3, with TRBD2 matching 12 bases. Germline V gene lookup returns CDR1 MGHDK and CDR2 SYGVNS. The CDR3 has 15 amino acids. V lost 6 bases, J lost 2 bases, and 3 bases stayed unmatched. The CDR3: CASSRTSGTTDTQYF. As DNA, the CDR3 is TGTGCCAGCAGCCGGACTAGCGGGACCACAGATACGCAGTATTTT.

The V call is TRBV3-1, the J call TRBJ1-2, with TRBD1 identical over 9 bases. V was clipped by 4 bases and J by 6 bases; unmatched bases: 9. CDR1 is LGHDT and CDR2 is YNNKEL in the germline V gene (reference sequence). The CDR3 totals 15 residues. The CDR3 DNA is TGTGCCAGCAGCCCCAGGGACAGGGAGGAACATGGCTACACCTTC. Amino acid sequence: CASSPRDREEHGYTF.

This clonotype was seen only a few times. This sequence may be a read error, since a much larger clone differs from it by one base. In DNA, the CDR3 is TGTGCCGGCAGCCCAAGACCGTATCACGAGCAGTACTTC. It is translated as CAGSPRPYHEQYF. The V and J genes are TRBV9 and TRBJ2-7; unclear D gene. Germline assignment: CDR1 SGDLS and CDR2 YYNGEE. The CDR3 totals 13 residues.